Listed below are T cell receptor beta chains from one sample, sequenced in a study of T cells in Graves' hyperthyroidism and ophthalmopathy. TCRdb redid the calling of the multiplex PCR reads with MiXCR, one entry per CDR3 protein. Of hundreds of thousands of distinct CDR3 sequences in the sample, around a quarter are singletons; the top ten hold about 11%. Specimen: blood. These receptors originate from a woman aged 25 to 45 with Graves' ophthalmopathy. The CDR3 runs from the conserved cysteine through the conserved F or W. Fields, in order: J gene, D gene, V gene, clone size, CDR3 DNA, CDR3 protein. The D gene is left open where the match is weak. Clone size, where shown, is once, few, many, or a class for clones that have expanded.

j_gene: TRBJ1-1; d_gene: NA; v_gene: TRBV5-6; abundance: many; CDR3nt: TGTGCCAGCAGCTCCGTTACAGAGAACACTGAAGCTTTCTTT; CDR3aa: CASSSVTENTEAFF
j_gene: TRBJ1-2; d_gene: TRBD1; v_gene: TRBV5-6; abundance: many; CDR3nt: TGTGCCAGCAGCTCGGACAGGGCAGATGGCTACACCTTC; CDR3aa: CASSSDRADGYTF
j_gene: TRBJ2-5; d_gene: NA; v_gene: TRBV28; abundance: NA; CDR3nt: TGTATCTATGGCAGCCTACCTCAGGAGACCCAGTACTTC; CDR3aa: CIYGSLPQETQYF
j_gene: TRBJ2-5; d_gene: TRBD2; v_gene: TRBV6-5; abundance: NA; CDR3nt: TGTGCCAGCAGTTACACGGGACTAGCGGGAGGAGAGACCCAGTACTTC; CDR3aa: CASSYTGLAGGETQYF
j_gene: TRBJ2-5; d_gene: NA; v_gene: TRBV7-9; abundance: many; CDR3nt: TGTGCCAGCTGCATAGCGGTGGGGGGGCCTGAGACCCAGTACTTC; CDR3aa: CASCIAVGGPETQYF
j_gene: TRBJ1-6; d_gene: NA; v_gene: TRBV30; abundance: many; CDR3nt: TGTGCCTGGAGTTGGTCAGGGAGGTCGTTGAATTCACCCCTCCACTTT; CDR3aa: CAWSWSGRSLNSPLHF
j_gene: TRBJ2-2; d_gene: NA; v_gene: TRBV18; abundance: few; CDR3nt: TGTGCCAGCTCACCAACTCACAGTACCGGGGAGCTGTTTTTT; CDR3aa: CASSPTHSTGELFF
j_gene: TRBJ1-2; d_gene: NA; v_gene: TRBV27; abundance: NA; CDR3nt: TGTGCCAGCAGTTCAGCAGGGTTTGGTGGCTATGGCTACACCTTC; CDR3aa: CASSSAGFGGYGYTF
j_gene: TRBJ2-5; d_gene: TRBD1; v_gene: TRBV7-2; abundance: many; CDR3nt: TGTGCCAGCAGCGTGACAGGGTTTGAGACCCAGTACTTC; CDR3aa: CASSVTGFETQYF
j_gene: TRBJ2-7; d_gene: NA; v_gene: TRBV19; abundance: NA; CDR3nt: TGTGCCAGTAGTAAGGGACGCGTCTCCTACGAGCAGTACTTC; CDR3aa: CASSKGRVSYEQYF
j_gene: TRBJ1-2; d_gene: NA; v_gene: TRBV28; abundance: NA; CDR3nt: TGTGCCAGCAGTGATCCAAACAGGGTCGCTAACTATGGCTACACCTTC; CDR3aa: CASSDPNRVANYGYTF